The 26 T cell receptor beta chains given below trace back to one sample, sequenced in a study of blood T cell repertoires in COVID-19. TCRdb's copy holds only in-frame clones and misses some; the assay was immunoSEQ multiplex PCR. The top ten clones hold about 6.9% of a sample with around 180,000 clones, around 85% of them seen once. Sequencing was performed on peripheral blood. These receptors originate from a man older than 75 with COVID-19, enrolled during active disease.

This clone was recorded once. The chain has TRBV10-1 and TRBJ1-3; D not resolved. Germline CDR1 reads WNHNN; CDR2 reads SYGVQD (reference sequence). The CDR3 extends over 13 amino acids. The ends were cut back, 0 bases at V and 9 bases at J, with 9 bases in the middle. CDR3 region: CASSESTGGTIYF. The DNA for the CDR3 is TGCGCCAGCAGTGAGTCGACCGGAGGCACCATATATTTT.

The chain employs TRBV19 and TRBJ1-2, with D perhaps TRBD1 (5 bases). V was pared by 3 bases and J by 1 base, with 9 bases between. CDR1 and CDR2 (germline): LNHDA, SQIVND (reference sequence). The CDR3 loop spans 14 amino acids. The DNA of the CDR3 is TGTGCCAGTAGTATGGACACGGTTAACTATGGCTACACCTTC. Its translation is CASSMDTVNYGYTF.

This sequence joins TRBV9 and TRBJ2-2; 8 nucleotides align to TRBD2. Losses at the gene ends were 3 bases for V and 4 bases for J; bases not matched to a gene: 5. This CDR3 comprises 15 residues. The germline CDR1 and CDR2 sequences are SGDLS and YYNGEE. The CDR3 bases are TGTGCCAGCAGCGGAGCGGGGGTGGGCACCGGGGAGCTGTTTTTT. This sequence encodes CASSGAGVGTGELFF.

The CDR3 DNA follows: TGCGCCAGCAGCCAAGATCGGAGCGGGGGGAGCTACAATGAGCAGTTCTTC. Translating gives CASSQDRSGGSYNEQFF. The J gene is TRBJ2-1, the V gene TRBV4-1; 9 bases fit TRBD2. Germline CDR1 MGHRA, CDR2 YSYEKL. CDR3 length: 17 amino acids. V trimming: 0 bases; J trimming: 3 bases; junction bases outside the gene matches: 6.

The chain employs TRBV27 and TRBJ2-7, with 9 bases that match TRBD1. CDR1 and CDR2 (germline): MNHEY, SMNVEV (reference sequence). CDR3 size: 14 residues. Unmatched junction bases numbered 3, after V lost 1 base and J lost 5 bases. CDR3 sequence reads: CASSLWDRVNEQYF. DNA of the CDR3: TGTGCCAGCAGTTTATGGGACAGGGTGAACGAGCAGTACTTC.

This chain uses TRBV4-1 with TRBJ2-3; 7 positions match TRBD2. J lost 4 bases, V lost 2 bases, and 6 bases had no gene match. CDR1 MGHRA and CDR2 YSYEKL come from the germline V gene. CDR3 length: 15 residues. In nucleotides, the CDR3 is TGCGCCAGCAGCCAAATTAGCGGGTCCCCAGATACGCAGTATTTT. It encodes CASSQISGSPDTQYF.

The V gene is TRBV5-1, the J gene TRBJ1-2, with 8 bases identical to TRBD1. Losses at the gene ends were 3 bases for V and 4 bases for J; bases not matched to a gene: 8. Germline CDR1 and CDR2: SGHRS and YFSETQ. The CDR3 length is 15 residues. The DNA of the CDR3 is TGCGCCAGCAGCTCCCGACAGGGGTTGGGCTATGGCTACACCTTC. This translates into CASSSRQGLGYGYTF.

The V gene is TRBV12-3 or TRBV12-4, the J gene TRBJ2-7; 8 nucleotides agree with TRBD1. The CDR3 contains 12 residues. Trimming removed 6 bases from V and 7 bases from J; junction bases left unmatched: 5. The DNA of the CDR3 is TGTGCCAGCAGCCGAACAGGGGGTGAGCAGTACTTC. Amino acids: CASSRTGGEQYF.

This clone was detected only once. The chain carries TRBV10-3 and TRBJ2-3; a possible D gene is TRBD2 (7 bases). V shed 4 bases and J shed 4 bases, with 15 bases lying between them. Germline-derived CDR1 and CDR2 are ENHRY and SYGVKD. CDR3 size: 15 residues. CDR3 sequence reads: CAISVVGGPADTQYF. DNA of the CDR3: TGTGCCATCAGTGTGGTGGGGGGGCCGGCAGATACGCAGTATTTT.

The chain is built from TRBV5-1 and TRBJ1-1; D unresolved. Between the trimmed V and J ends, which lost 0 bases and 1 base, there was a span of 7 bases. Germline-derived CDR1 and CDR2 are SGHRS and YFSETQ. The CDR3 extends over 14 amino acids. CDR3: CASSLVQANTEAFF. The CDR3 DNA sequence: TGCGCCAGCAGCTTGGTTCAGGCGAACACTGAAGCTTTCTTT.

V usage is TRBV6-6 and J usage is TRBJ1-2, with TRBD1 identical over 8 bases. This CDR3 comprises 13 residues. In germline, CDR1 is MNHNY, CDR2 SVGAGI (reference sequence). After removal of 0 bases from V and 8 bases from J, the junction contained 2 bases not matched to a gene. The CDR3 nucleotides read TGTGCCAGCAGTTACTCGAGGACAGGGGGCTACACCTTC. Amino acids: CASSYSRTGGYTF.

The chain combines TRBV5-1 with TRBJ2-1, with D perhaps matching TRBD2 (5 bases). The V gene's germline CDR1 is SGHRS and CDR2 YFSETQ. Trimming took 0 bases from V and 4 from J, leaving 14 bases between them. This CDR3 has 16 amino acids. The CDR3 spells CASSLATPGGYNEQFF. CDR3 sequence (DNA): TGCGCCAGCAGCTTGGCGACGCCAGGAGGATACAATGAGCAGTTCTTC.

The chain is built from TRBV5-4 and TRBJ2-5; maybe TRBD2 (5 bases). This CDR3 contains 16 residues. V shed 2 bases and J shed 5 bases, with 19 bases lying between them. Germline V gene lookup returns CDR1 SGHNT and CDR2 YYREEE (reference sequence). This CDR3 reads CASSLSFSRRGETQYF. CDR3 bases: TGTGCCAGCAGCTTATCCTTCTCTAGACGAGGGGAGACCCAGTACTTC.

This clone was observed a few times. This sequence joins TRBV2 and TRBJ2-1, with TRBD2 identical over 13 bases. Trimming cost V 5 bases and J 4 bases; bases outside gene matches: 8. Germline CDR1 and CDR2: SNHLY and FYNNEI. There are 17 residues in the CDR3. The CDR3, as DNA: TGTGCCAGCAGTAAGGCACTAGCGGGGGGGCTTTACAATGAGCAGTTCTTC. Translation gives CASSKALAGGLYNEQFF.

The chain employs TRBV9 and TRBJ2-1, with D perhaps TRBD2 (5 bases). The V gene lost 0 bases and the J gene lost 8 bases, with 12 bases spanning the gap. The germline V gene has CDR1 SGDLS and CDR2 YYNGEE. The CDR3 extends over 14 amino acids. The CDR3 is CASSVGTHGDEQFF. The CDR3 DNA reads TGTGCCAGCAGCGTAGGGACTCACGGGGATGAGCAGTTCTTC.

The CDR3 spells CASSLQGLSEAFF. Written as DNA, the CDR3 is TGTGCCAGCAGCTTACAGGGGCTCTCTGAAGCTTTCTTT. The rearrangement links TRBV11-2 to TRBJ1-1, with D possibly TRBD1 on 6 matching bases. The CDR3 runs to 13 residues. Germline CDR1 is SGHAT and CDR2 is FQNNGV. V was shortened by 2 bases and J by 6 bases, with 10 bases between the two germline ends.

This clone was seen a few times. This chain uses TRBV6-6 with TRBJ1-5; D is ambiguous. Trimming left V 8 bases short and J 0 bases short, with 8 bases between. Germline V lookup: CDR1 MNHNY, CDR2 SVGAGI (reference sequence). CDR3 length equals 13 residues. The CDR3 protein is CASRDFSNQPQHF. CDR3 nucleotide sequence: TGTGCCAGCCGAGATTTTAGCAATCAGCCCCAGCATTTT.

This chain connects TRBV2 to TRBJ1-2, with TRBD1 matching over 8 bases. Germline values: CDR1 SNHLY, CDR2 FYNNEI. The trim removed 4 bases at V and 8 bases at J, leaving 9 bases unmatched. This CDR3 has 14 amino acids. The CDR3: CASSGDRTSVGYTF. CDR3 nucleotides: TGTGCCAGCAGTGGGGACAGGACCTCTGTGGGCTACACCTTC.

The genes are TRBV6-1 and TRBJ1-5; D is unresolved. Germline V gives CDR1 MNHNS, CDR2 SASEGT. The CDR3 runs to 13 residues. Trimming took 3 bases from V and 6 from J, leaving 9 bases between them. CDR3 protein: CASSDVRIQPQHF. CDR3 sequence (DNA): TGTGCCAGCAGTGATGTCAGGATTCAGCCCCAGCATTTT.

This clone was found once. The chain recombines TRBV5-4 with TRBJ2-4, with D hard to call. Germline lookup yields CDR1 SGHNT and CDR2 YYREEE (reference sequence). Trimming pared 5 bases from V and 1 base from J, leaving 10 bases between. The CDR3 length is 14 residues. The CDR3 nucleotides are TGTGCCAGCAGTCCGTCCCAGGCCAAAAACATTCAGTACTTC. It yields the protein CASSPSQAKNIQYF.

The J gene is TRBJ1-5, the V gene TRBV5-5; 8 bases map to TRBD1. From germline, CDR1 is SGHKS and CDR2 YYEKEE (reference sequence). The CDR3 covers 18 residues. The J segment lost 0 bases and the V segment lost 5 bases, leaving 13 bases of the junction unmatched. CDR3 nucleotides: TGTGCCAGCAGTCTAGAAGTACAGGGGGGCCTTAGCAATCAGCCCCAGCATTTT. Translation: CASSLEVQGGLSNQPQHF.

J is TRBJ2-2 and V is TRBV11-3; tentatively, D is TRBD1 (5 bases). This CDR3 has 15 residues. Looked up from germline, CDR1 is SGHNT and CDR2 is YENEEA. Trimming removed 1 base at V and 5 bases at J, with 11 bases between. CDR3 in DNA: TGTGCCAGCAGCTTAGGGGGCCGTGATACCGGGGAGCTGTTTTTT. Its protein is CASSLGGRDTGELFF.

The rearrangement links TRBV5-1 to TRBJ1-2; D may be TRBD1 (5 bases). CDR1 is SGHRS and CDR2 is YFSETQ in the germline V gene. Between the trimmed V and J ends, which lost 0 bases and 7 bases, there was a span of 13 bases. This CDR3 has 14 residues. The DNA for the CDR3 is TGCGCCAGCAGCTTGGAGGGAGGGGAGTCTGGCTACACCTTC. Translated, it gives CASSLEGGESGYTF.

The genes are TRBV7-9 and TRBJ2-5; 7 bases agree with TRBD2. The V segment lost 1 base and the J segment 7 bases; nucleotides outside the gene matches: 0. Germline V gene data show CDR1 as SEHNR and CDR2 as FQNEAQ (reference sequence). This CDR3 spans 12 amino acids. The CDR3: CASSLGEGTQYF. The DNA of the CDR3 is TGTGCCAGCAGCTTAGGGGAGGGGACCCAGTACTTC.

The V gene is TRBV28, the J gene TRBJ2-2, with D hard to call. Trimming left V 5 bases short and J 4 bases short, with 20 bases between. The CDR3 has 17 amino acids. CDR1 and CDR2 (germline): MDHEN, SYDVKM. In nucleotides, the CDR3 is TGTGCCAGCAGTCCGCCCCCACGACATGTAGGCACCGGGGAGCTGTTTTTT. Translated, it gives CASSPPPRHVGTGELFF.

This chain joins TRBV5-1 and TRBJ2-3; the match to TRBD2 covers 9 bases. J was trimmed by 4 bases and V by 4 bases; bases with no gene match: 4. Germline assignment: CDR1 SGHRS and CDR2 YFSETQ. This CDR3 spans 14 amino acids. The CDR3 region is CASSGGGAADTQYF. CDR3 coding DNA: TGCGCCAGCAGCGGCGGGGGGGCCGCAGATACGCAGTATTTT.